The clone carrying this TCR beta chain was seen repeatedly, ten times or more. Trimming pared 1 base from V and 2 bases from J, leaving 8 bases between. The CDR3 runs to 14 residues. CDR1 MGHDK and CDR2 SYGVNS come from the germline V gene. The sample comes from a study of CD4 and CD8 cells across lung adenocarcinoma regions. Samples came from patients with localized non-small cell lung adenocarcinoma. A single record per CDR3 protein comes from TCRdb applying MiXCR to the PCR reads. The table records tens of thousands of distinct CDR3 sequences, about half of them present only once. This TCR was sampled from a male donor with lung adenocarcinoma. The CD4 and CD8 labels of this study may be unreliable. This sequence joins TRBV25-1 and TRBJ2-5; no clear D. Sequencing was done on a sample of CD8+ T cells from the center of a lung tumor. CDR3 nucleotides: TGTGCCAGCAGTGAATTCAGGCAGCAAGAGACCCAGTACTTC. This encodes CASSEFRQQETQYF.